In its sample, the clone carrying this T cell receptor (beta chain) was seen a few times. No antigen is known for it. The sample belongs to a study of early T cells in non-severe SARS-CoV-2 infection. There are 18 residues in the CDR3. V was pared by 5 bases and J by 6 bases, with 26 bases between. TCRdb recomputed calls from the 5' RACE reads with MiXCR, one row per CDR3 protein. The sample lists about 86,000 distinct CDR3 sequences, about an eighth occurring once. Regarding the study as a whole: Matching with VDJdb favored anti-spike CD8 responses (missing private and CD4 specificities).

The sequence came from an adult who was a healthcare worker with PCR-confirmed SARS-CoV-2 infection or an uninfected control (not recorded which). The sequenced material came from whole blood. The rearrangement uses TRBV12-3 or TRBV12-4 and TRBJ1-5; D is unresolved. The CDR3 here is CASSPLPPVDRGGQPQHF. For the CDR3, the DNA is TGTGCCAGCAGTCCCCTTCCACCCGTGGATCGAGGCGGTCAGCCCCAGCATTTT.